The 25 T cell receptor beta chains below were found in one sample sequenced in a study of T-cell reconstitution after alpha-beta-depleted transplantation in children. Unique molecular identifiers were used in preparing the TCRbeta library. TCRdb ran MiXCR on the PCR reads and lists one entry per CDR3 protein. This table has about 580,000 distinct CDR3 sequences, more than 20% appearing once. Sample: PBMCs, mostly from graft donor cells, taken 360 days after TCRalphabeta/CD19-depleted stem cell transplant. The origin of the receptors is a boy younger than two who had a stem cell transplant for acute myeloid leukemia, so the T cells may come from the graft donor.

This clonotype was found many times. The chain has TRBV29-1 and TRBJ1-2; D gene uncertain. Germline loops: CDR1 SQVTM, CDR2 ANQGSEA. Deletions cut 4 bases from V and 4 bases from J, with 7 bases between. There are 11 residues in the CDR3. Here the CDR3 DNA reads TGCAGCGTTGCCCCAATCTATGGCTACACCTTC. Translation: CSVAPIYGYTF.

A few counts support this clonotype. This chain joins TRBV7-2 and TRBJ2-1, with unresolved D. Trimming stripped 4 bases from V and 4 bases from J, with 14 bases between. This CDR3 spans 15 amino acids. The germline gives CDR1 SGHTA, CDR2 FQGNSA. CDR3 sequence reads: CASSSIRTLYNEQFF. The CDR3 DNA reads TGTGCCAGCAGCTCAATAAGAACCCTTTACAATGAGCAGTTCTTC.

The genes are TRBV6-2 or TRBV6-3 and TRBJ2-1; 7 positions agree with TRBD2. CDR3 length: 14 amino acids. J gave up 7 bases and V 5 bases, and 8 bases lay outside the gene matches. CDR1 and CDR2 (germline): MNHEY, SVGEGT. The CDR3 is CASSLGGNRNEQFF. The DNA of the CDR3 is TGTGCCAGCAGTCTCGGGGGGAACCGGAATGAGCAGTTCTTC.

V and J are TRBV6-1 and TRBJ2-1, with D maybe TRBD2 (6 bases). Germline CDR1 reads MNHNS; CDR2 reads SASEGT. The germline V and J ends were trimmed by 2 bases and 12 bases, with 14 bases remaining between them. The CDR3 is 13 residues long. DNA for the CDR3: TGTGCCAGCAGTGAACCTGGACTATTTTCGCAGTTCTTC. Translation gives CASSEPGLFSQFF.

In this sample, this clonotype turned up a few times. This chain joins TRBV2 and TRBJ2-1; D is possibly TRBD1 or TRBD2 (5 bases each). The V gene lost 10 bases and the J gene lost 3 bases, with 19 bases spanning the gap. The CDR3 extends over 15 amino acids. Germline values: CDR1 SNHLY, CDR2 FYNNEI. DNA for the CDR3: TGTGCCACCAACGAACCAGGGAGAAACTACAATGAGCAGTTCTTC. Translation: CATNEPGRNYNEQFF.

The genes are TRBV30 and TRBJ1-6, with D hard to call. The germline V gene has CDR1 GTSNPN and CDR2 SVGIG (reference sequence). This CDR3 spans 16 amino acids. V was shortened by 5 bases and J by 7 bases, with 21 bases between the two germline ends. CDR3 nucleotides: TGTGCCTGGCGTCTGTTGGGAAATCTTCTCAATTCACCCCTCCACTTT. Translation gives CAWRLLGNLLNSPLHF. Drawing the rest from reference TRBV30 and TRBJ1-6, the complete variable domain is SQTIHQWPATLVQPVGSPLSLECTVEGTSNPNLYWYRQAAGRGLQLLFYSVGIGQISSEVPQNLSASRPQDRQFILSSKKLLLSDSGFYLCAWRLLGNLLNSPLHFGNGTRLTVT.

This chain uses TRBV2 with TRBJ2-1; the match to TRBD2 covers 12 bases. The ends lost 4 bases at V and 6 bases at J; junction bases unmatched: 4. Looked up from germline, CDR1 is SNHLY and CDR2 is FYNNEI. The CDR3 length is 15 residues. The CDR3 here is CASSVRLAGANEQFF. The CDR3 DNA follows: TGTGCCAGCAGTGTTCGACTAGCGGGGGCCAATGAGCAGTTCTTC.

This clonotype was seen a few times. V usage is TRBV13 and J usage is TRBJ2-3; no definite D call. CDR3 length equals 15 residues. Germline V gene sequence: CDR1 PRHDT, CDR2 FYEKMQ (reference sequence). V lost 5 bases and J 5 bases, leaving 17 bases between the germline ends. Here the CDR3 DNA reads TGTGCCAGCAGCGCCCTGCGTGATAGTAGAGATACGCAGTATTTT. Translation gives CASSALRDSRDTQYF.

This clonotype was detected a few times. The rearrangement joins TRBV20-1 to TRBJ1-1; D ambiguous. Germline V gene data show CDR1 as DFQATT and CDR2 as SNEGSKA (reference sequence). V was pared by 5 bases and J by 5 bases, with 12 bases between. This CDR3 has 12 amino acids. CDR3 residues: CSASVLGTEAFF. The CDR3 DNA is TGCAGTGCTTCGGTTCTCGGGACTGAAGCTTTCTTT.

V and J are TRBV7-9 and TRBJ2-7; 9 nucleotides match TRBD2. With 4 bases clipped from V and 3 bases from J, the junction kept 4 bases outside the gene matches. This CDR3 is 14 amino acids long. Germline V gene data show CDR1 as SEHNR and CDR2 as FQNEAQ (reference sequence). The CDR3 DNA is TGTGCCAGCAGCTCCAGCGGGGGGAACTACGAGCAGTACGTC. It translates to CASSSSGGNYEQYV.

This rearrangement joins TRBV4-3 to TRBJ2-1; D possibly corresponds to TRBD1 (5 bases). The germline V gene encodes CDR1 LGHNA and CDR2 YSLEER. The CDR3 length is 16 residues. The V and J ends lost 4 bases and 9 bases respectively, with 22 bases between them. CDR3 amino acids: CASSPDPFGWQGEQFF. In DNA form, the CDR3 reads TGCGCCAGCAGCCCAGACCCCTTCGGGTGGCAGGGTGAGCAGTTCTTC.

This clonotype came up many times. The V gene is TRBV20-1, the J gene TRBJ1-5; TRBD1 is a possible D gene (5 bases). V shed 6 bases and J shed 3 bases, with 12 bases lying between them. This CDR3 comprises 13 residues. Germline-derived CDR1 and CDR2 are DFQATT and SNEGSKA (reference sequence). CDR3 amino acids: CSAPDRLNQPQHF. The CDR3 DNA is TGCAGTGCCCCAGACAGACTCAATCAGCCCCAGCATTTT.

V usage is TRBV3-1 and J usage is TRBJ2-7; TRBD1 might be the D (6 bases). The V end lost 2 bases, the J end lost 7 bases, and 9 bases lay between the germline ends. The CDR3 is made up of 12 amino acids. Germline lookup yields CDR1 LGHDT and CDR2 YNNKEL (reference sequence). The CDR3 region has the DNA TGTGCCAGCAGCCAACCCCAGGGGGAGCAGTACTTC. Translation gives CASSQPQGEQYF.

Many counts were recorded for this clonotype. V usage is TRBV11-2 and J usage is TRBJ1-1; D not certain. This CDR3 region has 14 residues. Germline loops: CDR1 SGHAT, CDR2 FQNNGV. V dropped 1 base and J dropped 4 bases, with 10 bases sitting between them. The CDR3 nucleotides are TGTGCCAGCAGCTTAGCTCTTGGGTCCACTGAAGCTTTCTTT. Translation gives CASSLALGSTEAFF.

The chain employs TRBV9 and TRBJ2-1, with TRBD1 matching over 8 bases. The CDR3 is 16 residues long. Trimming at V came to 3 bases and at J to 8 bases, leaving 13 bases not matched to a gene. Germline CDR1 reads SGDLS; CDR2 reads YYNGEE. The CDR3 nucleotides are TGTGCCAGCAGCGGGGGGGTCGCGACAGGGGTCGATGAGCAGTTCTTC. Protein: CASSGGVATGVDEQFF.

The table lists this clonotype with many counts. The gene calls are TRBV24-1 and TRBJ2-1, with 13 bases that match TRBD2. The CDR3 loop spans 16 amino acids. V was pared by 4 bases and J by 3 bases, with 2 bases of the junction left unmatched. Germline-derived CDR1 and CDR2 are KGHDR and SFDVKD. The CDR3 protein is CATSDRTSGGYNEQFF. CDR3 in DNA: TGTGCCACCAGTGACCGGACTAGCGGGGGCTACAATGAGCAGTTCTTC.

The chain uses TRBV12-3 or TRBV12-4 and TRBJ1-4; D is uncertain. Trimming left V 5 bases short and J 3 bases short, with 13 bases between. The CDR3 length is 15 residues. This CDR3 is CASSPLLGSNEKLFF. As DNA, the CDR3 is TGTGCCAGCAGTCCCCTCTTGGGGTCTAATGAAAAACTGTTTTTT.

This clonotype was observed a few times. CDR3: CAISDGRYSNQPQHF. The CDR3 DNA follows: TGTGCCATCAGTGACGGAAGATATAGCAATCAGCCCCAGCATTTT. The chain employs TRBV10-3 and TRBJ1-5, with D uncertain. V was trimmed by 3 bases and J by 0 bases, leaving 9 bases between them. Looked up from germline, CDR1 is ENHRY and CDR2 is SYGVKD. The CDR3 consists of 15 residues.

This clonotype was seen only a few times. The chain employs TRBV10-2 and TRBJ2-7, with 8 positions matching TRBD1. Germline assignment: CDR1 WSHSY and CDR2 SAAADI. V lost 6 bases and J lost 1; bases outside the gene matches: 5. The CDR3 loop spans 14 amino acids. DNA for the CDR3: TGCGCCAGCAGGGAAGGACAGGGTTCCTACGAGCAGTACGTC. Translated, it gives CASREGQGSYEQYV.

This clonotype came up a few times. The rearrangement joins TRBV27 to TRBJ2-7; 7 bases align to TRBD1. Per the germline V gene, CDR1 is MNHEY and CDR2 is SMNVEV (reference sequence). The CDR3 has 12 amino acids. The V gene end was trimmed by 6 bases and the J gene end by 6 bases; junction bases not matched to a gene: 5. The CDR3 DNA sequence: TGTGCCAGCAGCGATGCAGGGGGCGAGCAGTACTTC. Its translation is CASSDAGGEQYF.

The chain recombines TRBV20-1 with TRBJ1-1, with 7 bases that match TRBD1. The CDR3 covers 12 residues. CDR1 and CDR2 from the germline V gene are DFQATT and SNEGSKA (reference sequence). This chain's CDR3 is CSASDRDTEAFF. The CDR3 DNA reads as TGCAGCGCAAGTGACAGGGACACTGAAGCTTTCTTT.

CDR3 sequence reads: CSARVQGGYTF. As DNA, the CDR3 is TGCAGTGCTAGAGTGCAGGGTGGCTACACCTTC. The chain is built from TRBV20-1 and TRBJ1-2, with D perhaps matching TRBD1 (5 bases). The V and J ends lost 1 base and 7 bases respectively, with 7 bases between them. The CDR3 consists of 11 residues. Germline-derived CDR1 and CDR2 are DFQATT and SNEGSKA (reference sequence).

This clonotype was counted ten times or more. V usage is TRBV2 and J usage is TRBJ2-2; D might be TRBD2 (6 bases). The V gene lost 4 bases and the J gene lost 5 bases, with 14 bases spanning the gap. Germline CDR1 and CDR2: SNHLY and FYNNEI. The CDR3 runs to 15 residues. Here the CDR3 DNA reads TGTGCCAGCAGTGGGGTTGGAGGGCGGACCGGGGAGCTGTTTTTT. Translating it yields CASSGVGGRTGELFF.

This clonotype was picked up a small number of times. The rearrangement uses TRBV6-5 and TRBJ2-1; D unresolved. The CDR3 has 15 amino acids. The V gene lost 0 bases and the J gene lost 4 bases, with 10 bases spanning the gap. Germline V CDR1 and CDR2: MNHEY, SVGAGI. CDR3 amino acids: CASSYSARSYNEQFF. The CDR3 DNA sequence: TGTGCCAGCAGTTACTCGGCCCGATCATACAATGAGCAGTTCTTC.

This clonotype was detected many times. The genes are TRBV6-6 and TRBJ2-7; no reliable D call. Germline values: CDR1 MNHNY, CDR2 SVGAGI (reference sequence). This CDR3 contains 12 residues. Deletions cut 2 bases from V and 6 bases from J, with 8 bases between. The CDR3 protein is CASSYRDTEQYV. CDR3 coding DNA: TGTGCCAGCAGTTACAGGGATACCGAGCAGTACGTC.